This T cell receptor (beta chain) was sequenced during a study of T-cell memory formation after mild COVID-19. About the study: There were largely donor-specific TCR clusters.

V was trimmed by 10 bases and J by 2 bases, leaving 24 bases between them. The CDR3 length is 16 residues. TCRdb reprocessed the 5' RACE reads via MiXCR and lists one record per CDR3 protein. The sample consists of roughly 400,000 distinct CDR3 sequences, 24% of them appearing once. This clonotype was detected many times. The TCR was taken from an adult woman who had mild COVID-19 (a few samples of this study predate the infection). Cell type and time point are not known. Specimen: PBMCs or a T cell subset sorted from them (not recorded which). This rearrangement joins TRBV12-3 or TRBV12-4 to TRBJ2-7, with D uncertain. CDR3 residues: CATPAYTDNPPYEQYF. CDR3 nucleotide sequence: TGTGCCACCCCAGCTTATACTGACAACCCGCCCTACGAGCAGTACTTC.